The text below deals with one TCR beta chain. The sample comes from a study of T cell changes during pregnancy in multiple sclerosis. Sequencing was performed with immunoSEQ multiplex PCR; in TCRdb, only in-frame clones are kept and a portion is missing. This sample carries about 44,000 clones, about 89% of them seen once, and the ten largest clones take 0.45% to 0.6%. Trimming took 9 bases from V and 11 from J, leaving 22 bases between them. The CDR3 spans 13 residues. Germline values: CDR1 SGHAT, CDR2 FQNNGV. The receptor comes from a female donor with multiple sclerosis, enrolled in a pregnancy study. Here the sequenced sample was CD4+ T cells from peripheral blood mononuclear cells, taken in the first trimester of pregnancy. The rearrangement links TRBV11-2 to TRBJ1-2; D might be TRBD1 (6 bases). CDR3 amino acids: CASGASGRGLYTF. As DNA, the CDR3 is TGTGCCAGTGGGGCATCGGGGAGGGGGTTATACACCTTC.